Below are 10 T cell receptor beta chains sequenced from a single sample in a study of blood T cells in healthy people across ages. Then a second PCR, running about 7 to 11 cycles, was carried out with a sample-barcoded 5' primer and a J-beta primer mix. TCRdb recomputed calls from the 5' RACE reads with MiXCR, one row per CDR3 protein. Here the sample spans approximately 810,000 distinct CDR3 sequences, 29% being singletons. Sequences were obtained from blood. The receptors derive from a woman older than 75 in good health.

This clonotype was recorded many times. This rearrangement joins TRBV6-2 or TRBV6-3 to TRBJ2-1; no clear D gene. The germline CDR1 and CDR2 sequences are MNHEY and SVGEGT. V lost 4 bases, J lost 0 bases, and 10 bases lay in between. This CDR3 has 15 residues. Written as DNA, the CDR3 is TGTGCCAGCAGTTCCTGGGGTCTCTCCTACAATGAGCAGTTCTTC. Translation: CASSSWGLSYNEQFF.

Ten or more counts support this clonotype. This chain joins TRBV11-2 and TRBJ2-1, with 10 nucleotides matching TRBD2. CDR3 length: 16 residues. The V gene's germline CDR1 is SGHAT and CDR2 FQNNGV. Losses at the gene ends were 6 bases for V and 9 bases for J; bases not matched to a gene: 14. The CDR3 reads CASSRTAASGGLEQFF. The CDR3 DNA reads as TGTGCCAGCAGTCGCACTGCGGCTAGCGGGGGACTTGAGCAGTTCTTC.

The sample holds many counts of this clonotype. The genes are TRBV5-5 and TRBJ2-1; the match to TRBD2 covers 7 bases. This CDR3 has 15 residues. Germline V gene lookup returns CDR1 SGHKS and CDR2 YYEKEE (reference sequence). V dropped 10 bases and J dropped 4; count of bases not matched to a gene: 14. Here the CDR3 DNA reads TGTGCCTCGCAACTACGGGGGGACGGGTACAATGAGCAGTTCTTC. Protein product: CASQLRGDGYNEQFF.

As regards this clonotype: A much larger clone lies a single base off, so this may be a read error. The gene calls are TRBV27 and TRBJ2-5, with D perhaps TRBD2 (5 bases). Germline V gene data show CDR1 as MNHEY and CDR2 as SMNVEV (reference sequence). The CDR3 has 15 amino acids. Trimming removed 6 bases from V and 11 bases from J, with 25 bases in between. This CDR3 is CASSARGAPPNEQYF. The CDR3 DNA sequence: TGTGCCAGCAGCGCCCGGGGTGCTCCCCCCAATGAGCAGTACTTC.

V is TRBV3-1 and J is TRBJ1-1, with TRBD1 identical over 10 bases. Germline-derived CDR1 and CDR2 are LGHDT and YNNKEL (reference sequence). J lost 4 bases, V lost 1 base, and 6 bases had no gene match. The CDR3 runs to 16 residues. The CDR3 spells CASSQGTRTGGTEAFF. As DNA, the CDR3 is TGTGCCAGCAGCCAAGGAACTCGGACAGGGGGCACTGAAGCTTTCTTT.

This clonotype appeared a few times. This chain uses TRBV4-1 with TRBJ2-3; 10 bases are shared with TRBD2. Germline V gene sequence: CDR1 MGHRA, CDR2 YSYEKL. The CDR3 runs to 17 residues. V dropped 1 base and J dropped 2; count of bases not matched to a gene: 6. CDR3 loop: CASSQGASGGLTDTQYF. CDR3 DNA: TGCGCCAGCAGCCAAGGGGCTAGCGGGGGCCTCACAGATACGCAGTATTTT.

This clonotype was detected many times. The V and J genes are TRBV7-8 and TRBJ2-6, with D unclear. Trimming shortened V by 3 bases and J by 3 bases, and 12 bases separated the two germline ends. The CDR3 covers 16 residues. Germline values: CDR1 SGHVS, CDR2 FQNEAQ. CDR3 DNA: TGTGCCAGCAGCTTCCACGGTATGGGTGGGGCCAACGTCCTGACTTTC. Translation: CASSFHGMGGANVLTF.

This clonotype came up many times. The rearrangement joins TRBV28 to TRBJ2-3; D is unclear. This CDR3 comprises 12 residues. V lost 7 bases and J lost 2, with 7 bases in between. Germline V CDR1 and CDR2: MDHEN, SYDVKM. CDR3 in amino acids: CASNALTDTQYF. CDR3 nucleotides: TGTGCCAGCAACGCCCTCACAGATACGCAGTATTTT.

This chain links TRBV2 with TRBJ2-4; tentative D call: TRBD1 (7 bases). This CDR3 contains 15 residues. V lost 7 bases and J 0 bases, leaving 13 bases between the germline ends. Germline CDR1 and CDR2: SNHLY and FYNNEI. CDR3 bases: TGTGCCAGCACCCGACAGGGACTAGCCAAAAACATTCAGTACTTC. Its protein product is CASTRQGLAKNIQYF.

This clonotype came up many times. V is TRBV28 and J is TRBJ2-1; TRBD2 agrees at 8 bases. This CDR3 comprises 13 residues. V dropped 3 bases and J dropped 10; count of bases not matched to a gene: 5. The germline V gene has CDR1 MDHEN and CDR2 SYDVKM. The CDR3 region is CASSFLASGEQFF. CDR3 sequence (DNA): TGTGCCAGCAGTTTCTTGGCTAGCGGGGAGCAGTTCTTC. The full variable domain, its missing parts supplied by reference TRBV28 and TRBJ2-1, is DVKVTQSSRYLVKRTGEKVFLECVQDMDHENMFWYRQDPGLGLRLIYFSYDVKMKEKGDIPEGYSVSREKKERFSLILESASTNQTSMYLCASSFLASGEQFFGPGTRLTVL.